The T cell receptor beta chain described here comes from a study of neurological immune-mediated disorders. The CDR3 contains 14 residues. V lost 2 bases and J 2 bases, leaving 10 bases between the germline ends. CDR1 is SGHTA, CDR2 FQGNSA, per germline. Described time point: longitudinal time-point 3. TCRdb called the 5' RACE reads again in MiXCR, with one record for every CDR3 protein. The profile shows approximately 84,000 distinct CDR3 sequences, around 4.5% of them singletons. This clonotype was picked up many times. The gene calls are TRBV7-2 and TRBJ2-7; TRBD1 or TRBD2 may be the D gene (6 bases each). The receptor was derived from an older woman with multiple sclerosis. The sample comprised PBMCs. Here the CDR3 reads CASSLNGGPYEQYF. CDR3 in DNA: TGTGCCAGCAGCTTAAATGGGGGGCCCTACGAGCAGTACTTC.